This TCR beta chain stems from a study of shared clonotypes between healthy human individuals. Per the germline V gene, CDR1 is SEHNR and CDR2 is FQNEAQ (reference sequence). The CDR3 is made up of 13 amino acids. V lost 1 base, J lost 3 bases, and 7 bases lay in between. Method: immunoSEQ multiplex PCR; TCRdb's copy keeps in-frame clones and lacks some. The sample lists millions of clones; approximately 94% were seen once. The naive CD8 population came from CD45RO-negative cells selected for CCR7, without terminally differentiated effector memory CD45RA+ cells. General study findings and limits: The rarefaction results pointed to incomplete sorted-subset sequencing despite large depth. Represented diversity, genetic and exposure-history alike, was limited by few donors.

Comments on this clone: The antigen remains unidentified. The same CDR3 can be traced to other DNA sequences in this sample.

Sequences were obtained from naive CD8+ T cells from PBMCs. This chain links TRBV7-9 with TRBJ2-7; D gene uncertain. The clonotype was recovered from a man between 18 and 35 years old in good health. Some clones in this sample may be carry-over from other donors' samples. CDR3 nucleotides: TGTGCCAGCAGCTTAGGGGGTAACTACGAGCAGTACTTC. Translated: CASSLGGNYEQYF.